A single T cell receptor (beta chain) is shown here with its context. Its specific antigen is unknown. Base qualities are not provided; no much larger clone lies one nucleotide away. TCRdb lists the instrument as Illumina NovaSeq 6000. Using 5'RACE with constant-segment primers, TCRalpha and TCRbeta cDNA libraries were constructed, with sample barcodes and unique molecular identifiers added in the process. Trizol reagent was used to extract RNA from every sample. Amplification of the libraries took two PCR steps, and the second step added a second sample barcode plus Illumina TruSeq adapters. Sequencing of libraries was performed on an Illumina NovaSeq with 2 x 150 bp paired-end reads. As for the original processing: The reads were demultiplexed and collapsed into UMI-guided consensus sequences using migec v1.2.7. Using mixcr v2.1.11, UMI consensuses were aligned to TRA and TRB V and J templates and then assembled into clonotypes. Expanded or contracted clonotypes were those called significant by both edgeR and NoisET, with noise models trained on biological replicates. edgeR calls used a false discovery rate-adjusted p below 0.01 and a log2 fold-change threshold of 1. As an exploratory analysis of dynamics, max-normalized trajectories of the 1000 most abundant clonotypes were examined with PCA combined with hierarchical clustering. Separately sequenced CD4+ and CD8+ repertoires were used to assign the CD4 or CD8 phenotype of responding clones. The public reads were quality trimmed at Q25 with fastp and then assembled into clones with MiXCR by TCRdb, keeping productive beta chains. Each record represents a unique CDR3 protein, reported with the most common genes and DNA among its rows. The V and J calls shown here were made by TCRdb, not taken from the authors' results. The sample profile shows some 450,000 distinct CDR3 sequences; 20% of them were found once. The biggest ten clones account for 8.4% of the sample.

This sample was included in a study of T-cell memory formation after mild COVID-19 (dated by TCRdb to the early 2020s). Turning to the overall study: TCR sequence clusters from the two donors were largely donor specific. In a couple of donors, T-cell clones that expanded and contracted after mild COVID-19 were followed by sequencing TCRalpha and TCRbeta repertoires longitudinally. The cohort comprised two young, previously healthy adult volunteers, one female and one male. Broader findings and caveats from the paper: From day 15 to 85, contracting clones showed balanced CD4/CD8 phenotypes, whereas a second wave of clones that expanded from day 15 to 37 leaned towards CD4+. The study included only a couple of mild cases, and larger cohorts that include severe cases with pre-infection samples were judged to be necessary. Contracting CD4+ clones turned up mainly in the CM and EM memory subsets, whereas EMRA was where CD8+ clones were enriched. The detection of some responding clones in pre-infection memory suggests that pre-existing cross-reactive memory T cells joined the SARS-CoV-2 response. Whether the second-wave clones peaking on day 37 were SARS-CoV-2 specific was not confirmed.

The germline V gene sets CDR1 to LGHNA and CDR2 to YNFKEQ. From cysteine to phenylalanine, the CDR3 is 16 amino acids long. CDR3 DNA only is kept here, 48 bases in frame from base 1. V sheds 1 base and J sheds 4 bases, leaving 15 bases between their ends. Ficoll-Paque density gradient centrifugation was used to isolate PBMCs. The sample was PBMCs or a T cell subset sorted from them (not recorded which). The receptor was derived from an adult woman who had mild COVID-19 (a few samples of this study predate the infection). The sample titles of this study are shuffled in the database, so cell type and time point are left out; the donor was told from shared clones. The V and J segments used are TRBV4-2 and TRBJ2-3; TRBD2 is a possible D gene, resting on 6 matching bases. CDR3 sequence: CASSQGDSPHPDTQYF. Here is the DNA: TGTGCCAGCAGCCAAGGGGACTCGCCGCATCCAGATACGCAGTATTTT.